This TCR beta chain appears in the sequencing data of a study of cytomegalovirus exposure and HLA in healthy donors. By sample share, this clone is medium-sized (0.01 to 0.1%). Use of 60 Vbeta and 13 Jbeta primers characterized the PCR. The protocol was immunoSEQ multiplex PCR, while the TCRdb copy is restricted to in-frame clones and leaves out a portion. This table holds about 78,000 clones, around 60% found once. CDR1 and CDR2 from the germline V gene are SEHNR and FQNEAQ (reference sequence). The V gene lost 5 bases and the J gene lost 3 bases, with 20 bases spanning the gap. The CDR3 totals 16 residues.

The sequence was obtained from a man aged 25 to 40 in good health and CMV-seropositive. The chain recombines TRBV7-9 with TRBJ2-7; possible D gene TRBD2, 5 bases. Sequencing was done on a sample of PBMCs. The CDR3 loop reads CASSHVGSDRSYEQYF. The DNA of the CDR3 is TGTGCCAGCAGCCACGTGGGGAGCGACCGAAGCTACGAGCAGTACTTC.